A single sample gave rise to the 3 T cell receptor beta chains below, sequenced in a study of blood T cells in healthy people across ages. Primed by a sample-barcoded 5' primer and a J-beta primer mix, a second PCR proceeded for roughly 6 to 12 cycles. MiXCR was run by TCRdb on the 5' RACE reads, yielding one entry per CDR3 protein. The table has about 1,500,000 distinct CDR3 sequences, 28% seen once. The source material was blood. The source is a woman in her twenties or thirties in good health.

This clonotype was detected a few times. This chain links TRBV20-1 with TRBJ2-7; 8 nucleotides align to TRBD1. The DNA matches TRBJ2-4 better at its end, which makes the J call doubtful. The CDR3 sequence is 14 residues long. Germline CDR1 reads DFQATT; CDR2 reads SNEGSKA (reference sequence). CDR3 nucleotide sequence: TGCAGTGCTAGTGCCCAGGGGGCATATAACATTCAGTACTTC. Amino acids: CSASAQGAYNIQYF.

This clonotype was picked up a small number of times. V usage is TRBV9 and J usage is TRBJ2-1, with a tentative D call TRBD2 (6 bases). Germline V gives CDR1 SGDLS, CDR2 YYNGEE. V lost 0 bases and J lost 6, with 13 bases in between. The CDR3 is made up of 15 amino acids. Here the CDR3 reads CASSVGRRGSNEQFF. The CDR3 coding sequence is TGTGCCAGCAGCGTAGGACGGCGGGGTTCCAATGAGCAGTTCTTC.

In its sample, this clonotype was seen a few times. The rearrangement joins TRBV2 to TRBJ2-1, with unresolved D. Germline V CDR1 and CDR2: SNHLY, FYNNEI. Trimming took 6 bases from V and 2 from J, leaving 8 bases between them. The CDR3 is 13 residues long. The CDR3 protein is CASSARTYNEQFF. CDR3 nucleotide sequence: TGTGCCAGCAGCGCAAGGACCTACAATGAGCAGTTCTTC.